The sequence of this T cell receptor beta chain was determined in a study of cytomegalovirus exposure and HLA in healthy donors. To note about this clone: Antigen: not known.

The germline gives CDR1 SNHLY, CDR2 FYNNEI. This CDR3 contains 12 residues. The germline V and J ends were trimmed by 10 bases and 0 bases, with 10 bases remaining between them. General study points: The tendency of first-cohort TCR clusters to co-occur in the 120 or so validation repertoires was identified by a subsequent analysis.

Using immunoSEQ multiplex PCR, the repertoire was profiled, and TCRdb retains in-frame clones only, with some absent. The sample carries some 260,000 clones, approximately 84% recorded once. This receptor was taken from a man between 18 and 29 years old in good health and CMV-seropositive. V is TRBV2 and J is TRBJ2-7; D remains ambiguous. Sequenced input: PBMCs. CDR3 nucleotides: TGTGCCACGAAGGGTCCCTCCTACGAGCAGTACTTC. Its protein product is CATKGPSYEQYF.